A selection of T cell receptor beta chains follows, all from one sample in a study of Tregs in tolerant kidney transplant recipients. Here immunoSEQ multiplex PCR was the method, and the copy in TCRdb shows in-frame clones only, minus some. The sample holds tens of thousands of clones; 84% are singletons and the top ten take roughly 4%. The sequenced sample was CD4+ T cells from blood. Receptor source: a human donor in good health. CDR3s include the opening cysteine and the closing phenylalanine or tryptophan. The D gene is left open where the match is weak. The listing skips clone size in some rows; elsewhere it reads once, few, many or a size class.

J,D,size,V,CDR3,DNA
TRBJ1-2,TRBD1,NA,TRBV7-9,CASSLTRQGNGYTF,TGTGCCAGCAGCTTAACGAGACAGGGTAATGGCTACACCTTC
TRBJ2-7,NA,NA,TRBV7-2,CASSLGGSVSYEQYF,TGTGCCAGCAGCTTAGGTGGATCTGTATCCTACGAGCAGTACTTC
TRBJ2-3,NA,NA,TRBV7-2,CASSLDGTTDTQYF,TGTGCCAGCAGCTTAGACGGGACGACGGATACGCAGTATTTT
TRBJ1-2,NA,few,TRBV7-9,CASSDLDSPHGYTF,TGTGCCAGCTCCGACCTCGACTCGCCCCATGGCTACACCTTC
TRBJ2-2,NA,NA,TRBV4-1,CASRDRNTGELFF,TGCGCCAGCAGAGACAGAAACACCGGGGAGCTGTTTTTT
TRBJ1-1,NA,NA,TRBV5-6,CASSLWGRRGSRNTEAFF,TGTGCCAGCAGCCTTTGGGGACGTCGGGGGAGTCGGAACACTGAAGCTTTCTTT
TRBJ2-7,NA,NA,TRBV6-5,CASRRTVGEQYF,TGTGCCAGCAGAAGGACAGTCGGGGAGCAGTACTTC
TRBJ2-7,TRBD1,NA,TRBV7-9,CASSQRQGSYEQYF,TGTGCCAGCAGCCAGAGACAGGGGTCCTACGAGCAGTACTTC
TRBJ2-5,NA,NA,TRBV5-1,CASSPNLLRETQYF,TGCGCCAGCAGCCCCAACCTACTTCGAGAGACCCAGTACTTC
TRBJ2-7,NA,once,TRBV19,CASSMGRPLRPLEQYF,TGTGCCAGTAGTATGGGTCGCCCCTTGCGACCTTTAGAGCAGTACTTC
TRBJ1-2,NA,NA,TRBV19,CASSVNYGYTF,TGTGCCAGTAGTGTTAACTATGGCTACACCTTC
TRBJ2-1,TRBD1,once,TRBV7-9,CASSARDRGNNEQFF,TGTGCCAGCAGCGCCCGGGACAGGGGTAACAATGAGCAGTTCTTC
TRBJ2-1,NA,NA,TRBV14,CASSQDLLKEQFF,TGTGCCAGCAGCCAAGACCTCTTAAAGGAGCAGTTCTTC
TRBJ1-5,NA,NA,TRBV6-6,CASSLPSDIAGAQHF,TGTGCCAGCAGTCTTCCAAGCGACATCGCTGGGGCCCAGCATTTT
TRBJ1-4,NA,NA,TRBV29-1,CSVARRGGEKLFF,TGCAGCGTTGCGCGGAGAGGAGGCGAAAAACTGTTTTTT
TRBJ1-1,NA,NA,TRBV7-2,CASSLQGLTEAFF,TGTGCCAGCAGCCTACAGGGACTTACTGAAGCTTTCTTT
TRBJ2-1,TRBD2,NA,TRBV15,CATSRVQWGTSAPNEQFF,TGTGCCACCAGCAGAGTTCAATGGGGGACTAGCGCTCCAAATGAGCAGTTCTTC
TRBJ1-3,NA,NA,TRBV6-5,CASGSPGNTIYF,TGTGCCAGCGGATCTCCTGGAAACACCATATATTTT
TRBJ2-5,NA,NA,TRBV5-1,CASRMGQTRFWETQYF,TGCGCCAGCAGAATGGGGCAGACGCGCTTCTGGGAGACCCAGTACTTC
TRBJ2-2,NA,few,TRBV9,CASSVGHGNTGELFF,TGTGCCAGCAGCGTAGGACACGGGAACACCGGGGAGCTGTTTTTT
TRBJ1-4,TRBD1,few,TRBV5-1,CASSLGQGNEKLFF,TGCGCCAGCAGCCTTGGACAGGGGAATGAAAAACTGTTTTTT
TRBJ1-1,NA,NA,TRBV7-2,CASSLFGDTEAFF,TGTGCCAGCAGCTTATTCGGGGATACTGAAGCTTTCTTT
TRBJ1-2,TRBD1,once,TRBV4-2,CASSQDRGGSNYGYTF,TGTGCCAGCAGCCAAGATCGAGGGGGCAGTAACTATGGCTACACCTTC
TRBJ2-4,NA,NA,TRBV6-4,CASSGDPKGLAKNIQYF,TGTGCCAGCAGTGGGGATCCCAAGGGACTAGCCAAAAACATTCAGTACTTC
TRBJ1-1,TRBD1,NA,TRBV7-8,CASSWGDRGGEAFF,TGTGCCAGCAGCTGGGGGGACAGGGGCGGTGAAGCTTTCTTT
TRBJ1-6,NA,NA,TRBV11-2,CASSLESGFSPLHF,TGTGCCAGCAGCTTAGAGTCAGGGTTTTCACCCCTCCACTTT
TRBJ2-5,NA,NA,TRBV2,CASGIAEETQYF,TGTGCCAGCGGGATAGCGGAAGAGACCCAGTACTTC
TRBJ1-4,NA,NA,TRBV10-2,CASTYSGEGKLFF,TGCGCCAGCACTTACTCCGGGGAGGGAAAACTGTTTTTT
TRBJ1-1,NA,NA,TRBV18,CASSPYRDPSSTEAFF,TGTGCCAGCTCACCTTACAGGGACCCCTCAAGCACTGAAGCTTTCTTT
TRBJ2-6,NA,NA,TRBV7-9,CASSLLGANVLTF,TGTGCCAGCAGCTTACTTGGGGCCAACGTCCTGACTTTC
TRBJ2-7,TRBD1,NA,TRBV6-1,CASSRTGTVASEQYF,TGTGCCAGCAGTCGCACCGGGACAGTAGCGTCTGAGCAGTACTTC
TRBJ2-5,TRBD1,NA,TRBV5-5,CASSSRGQGETQYF,TGTGCCAGCAGCTCCAGGGGGCAGGGAGAGACCCAGTACTTC
TRBJ2-5,TRBD1,NA,TRBV7-2,CASSLRDRGETQYF,TGTGCCAGCAGCTTAAGGGACAGGGGAGAGACCCAGTACTTC
TRBJ2-2,NA,NA,TRBV30,CAWSVHRQAYAPGELFF,TGTGCCTGGAGTGTACATAGACAGGCCTACGCACCCGGGGAGCTGTTTTTT
TRBJ2-5,NA,NA,TRBV30,CAWSVLAGETQYF,TGTGCCTGGAGTGTACTAGCTGGAGAGACCCAGTACTTC
TRBJ1-4,NA,NA,TRBV5-1,CASSLDAREKLFF,TGCGCCAGCAGCTTGGACGCCCGGGAAAAACTGTTTTTT
TRBJ2-1,NA,NA,TRBV7-2,CASSLGSRGHNEQFF,TGTGCCAGCAGCTTAGGGTCCAGGGGTCACAATGAGCAGTTCTTC
TRBJ1-6,TRBD1,once,TRBV6-6,CASTAPDRDSPLHF,TGTGCCAGCACTGCCCCCGACAGGGATTCACCCCTCCACTTT
TRBJ1-1,NA,NA,TRBV5-1,CASSLQGGAAFF,TGCGCCAGCAGCTTACAGGGTGGGGCGGCTTTCTTT
TRBJ1-2,TRBD1,NA,TRBV7-2,CASSPGQGYPANYGYTF,TGTGCCAGCAGCCCAGGACAGGGATATCCAGCTAACTATGGCTACACCTTC
TRBJ2-5,TRBD2,NA,TRBV7-2,CASSLAASGAPQETQYF,TGTGCCAGCAGCTTAGCGGCTAGCGGGGCCCCCCAAGAGACCCAGTACTTC
TRBJ1-1,NA,NA,TRBV30,CAWTMAGMNTEAFF,TGTGCCTGGACGATGGCAGGGATGAACACTGAAGCTTTCTTT
TRBJ1-5,NA,few,TRBV2,CASSDTDQPQHF,TGTGCCAGCAGTGACACCGATCAGCCCCAGCATTTT
TRBJ2-1,TRBD2,NA,TRBV11-3,CASSSRLAGAYNEQFF,TGTGCCAGCAGCTCTAGACTAGCGGGAGCCTACAATGAGCAGTTCTTC
TRBJ2-1,TRBD2,NA,TRBV9,CASSGNSGAYNEQFF,TGTGCCAGCAGCGGAAATAGCGGGGCATACAATGAGCAGTTCTTC
TRBJ2-1,NA,NA,TRBV7-2,CASSLDGSAGGEQFF,TGTGCCAGCAGCTTGGACGGAAGCGCCGGGGGAGAGCAGTTCTTC
TRBJ2-3,TRBD2,NA,TRBV5-1,CASSPGRGVFVDTQYF,TGCGCCAGCAGCCCCGGGCGGGGGGTATTCGTGGATACGCAGTATTTT
TRBJ1-2,NA,NA,TRBV30,CAWSVLTGELYGYTF,TGTGCCTGGAGTGTATTAACAGGAGAGCTCTATGGCTACACCTTC
TRBJ1-1,TRBD1,NA,TRBV28,CASRGGGTEAFF,TGTGCCAGCAGAGGGGGCGGTACTGAAGCTTTCTTT
TRBJ1-2,NA,NA,TRBV28,CASTQVSYGYTF,TGTGCCAGCACTCAGGTTTCCTATGGCTACACCTTC
TRBJ1-2,TRBD1,NA,TRBV29-1,CSVVRGNGYTF,TGCAGCGTTGTCAGGGGGAATGGCTACACCTTC
TRBJ2-7,NA,NA,TRBV10-1,CASSVTSWADYYEQYF,TGCGCCAGCAGTGTGACCTCTTGGGCAGACTACTACGAGCAGTACTTC
TRBJ2-5,NA,NA,TRBV23-1,CASSPRWAEETQYF,TGCGCCAGCAGTCCTAGGTGGGCTGAAGAGACCCAGTACTTC
TRBJ2-1,TRBD2,NA,TRBV28,CASSLLGGLAGDEQFF,TGTGCCAGCAGTTTACTTGGGGGACTAGCGGGAGATGAGCAGTTCTTC
TRBJ1-6,NA,once,TRBV5-1,CASSLLRSEALHF,TGCGCCAGCAGCTTGCTCAGGTCAGAAGCCCTCCACTTT
TRBJ2-1,TRBD2,NA,TRBV9,CASSSREGLGYNEQFF,TGTGCCAGCAGCTCTAGGGAGGGTCTGGGATACAATGAGCAGTTCTTC
TRBJ1-1,NA,NA,TRBV12-5,CASGLVYPTEAFF,TGTGCTAGTGGTTTGGTATACCCCACTGAAGCTTTCTTT
TRBJ2-5,NA,NA,TRBV6-5,CASSYRREETQYF,TGTGCCAGCAGTTACCGTAGAGAAGAGACCCAGTACTTC
TRBJ1-3,NA,NA,TRBV5-1,CASSLAGGNTIYF,TGCGCCAGCAGCTTGGCCGGAGGAAACACCATATATTTT